The sequence of this T cell receptor (beta chain) was determined in a study of cytomegalovirus exposure and HLA in healthy donors. Overall study findings and caveats: Researchers catalogued 164 TCR beta chains as cytomegalovirus-associated. Published work reported that the classifier diagnosed cytomegalovirus status with high specificity and sensitivity. Most TCR sequences were rare, but some public TCRs occurred in many donors.

The approximately 120-subject validation cohort, separate from the approximately 670-subject first cohort, included the donors. This CDR3 is 16 amino acids long. J gave up 6 bases and V 6 bases, and 13 bases lay outside the gene matches. CDR1 is MNHEY, CDR2 SMNVEV, per germline (reference sequence). Sequencing used immunoSEQ multiplex PCR; TCRdb keeps in-frame clones, though not all of them. The repertoire includes about 150,000 clones, 70% to 85% of them detected once, and 25% to 30% sits in the top ten. A word on this clone: Its antigen remains unidentified.

This rearrangement joins TRBV27 to TRBJ2-2, with TRBD2 matching 7 bases. The sequence was obtained from a man aged 25 to 40 in good health and CMV-seropositive. The specimen was PBMCs. CDR3 sequence reads: CASSRITREGPGELFF. CDR3 sequence (DNA): TGTGCCAGCAGCCGTATTACAAGGGAGGGCCCCGGGGAGCTGTTTTTT.